The 20 T cell receptor beta chains presented below share a single source sample, sequenced in a study of PD-1 blockade in classical Hodgkin lymphoma (dated by TCRdb to the early 2020s). The library came from the immunoSEQ multiplex PCR assay. As stored in TCRdb, this immuneACCESS dataset retains in-frame rearrangements with V and J assigned. A fraction of the clones does not appear; measured against another copy, unresolved V genes explain less than half of the discrepancy, and the remainder lacks a known reason. The sample table records some 60,000 clones; around 90% of these occur just once. The ten biggest clones cover 9.7% of the sample. The time point label on this specimen signifies: cycle 1 day 1 (C1D1), immediately before nivolumab initiation. Every trial patient had relapsed after autologous stem cell transplantation, and cohorts A, B and C differed in prior brentuximab vedotin exposure.

The starting material was peripheral blood mononuclear cells (PBMCs), obtained at baseline. The receptors shown here come from a human donor with classical Hodgkin lymphoma.

As DNA, the CDR3 is TGTGCCACCTCGGGACAGGGAGGGGGTTCACCCCTCCACTTT. It is translated as CATSGQGGGSPLHF. The chain couples TRBV2 to TRBJ1-6; TRBD1 aligns across 9 bases. V shed 10 bases and J 9 bases; nucleotides not matched to a gene: 10. CDR3 size: 14 residues. CDR1 is SNHLY and CDR2 is FYNNEI in the germline V gene.

The gene calls are TRBV5-5 and TRBJ2-5, with D perhaps TRBD2 (7 bases). The CDR3 has 16 amino acids. Trimming shortened V by 4 bases and J by 2 bases, and 18 bases separated the two germline ends. Germline V gene data show CDR1 as SGHKS and CDR2 as YYEKEE (reference sequence). The CDR3 DNA is TGTGCCAGCAGCCAGGTTGGGGGGGCGGTACAAGAGACCCAGTACTTC. Translated: CASSQVGGAVQETQYF.

This chain joins TRBV4-1 and TRBJ1-5; D possibly corresponds to TRBD1 (5 bases). CDR1 is MGHRA, CDR2 YSYEKL, per germline. The CDR3 contains 14 residues. V was cut by 3 bases and J by 9 bases, with 15 bases left in between. CDR3 residues: CASSQTVLVGPQHF. In nucleotides, the CDR3 is TGCGCCAGCAGCCAGACAGTTCTGGTGGGGCCCCAGCATTTT.

The V call is TRBV6-1, the J call TRBJ1-5; D unclear. V gave up 2 bases and J gave up 5 bases, with 10 bases separating them. CDR1 is MNHNS and CDR2 is SASEGT in the germline V gene. The CDR3 has 14 residues. The CDR3 reads CASSESEGYQPQHF. CDR3 bases: TGTGCCAGCAGTGAAAGTGAGGGTTATCAGCCCCAGCATTTT.

The J gene is TRBJ1-2, the V gene TRBV30; TRBD1 matches 11 bases. J gave up 8 bases and V 5 bases, and 7 bases lay outside the gene matches. Germline V CDR1 and CDR2: GTSNPN, SVGIG (reference sequence). This CDR3 is built from 13 residues. The CDR3 region has the DNA TGTGCCTGGGCGGACAGGGGGCAAGGAGGCTACACCTTC. It encodes CAWADRGQGGYTF.

This clone was recorded only once. This chain uses TRBV5-1 with TRBJ2-1; 8 nucleotides agree with TRBD2. Germline trimming cut 0 bases from V and 1 base from J; bases unmatched to any gene: 6. The germline CDR1 and CDR2 sequences are SGHRS and YFSETQ. The CDR3 runs 17 residues. The DNA for the CDR3 is TGCGCCAGCAGCTTGGACAGCGGGAGCGGGTCCTACAATGAGCAGTTCTTC. Translating it yields CASSLDSGSGSYNEQFF.

The rearrangement joins TRBV7-9 to TRBJ2-7; D uncertain. Per germline, CDR1 SEHNR and CDR2 FQNEAQ (reference sequence). The V gene lost 5 bases and the J gene lost 1 base, with 15 bases spanning the gap. The CDR3 covers 15 residues. The CDR3 sequence: CASSHPGHESYEQYF. The CDR3 nucleotides are TGTGCCAGCAGCCACCCCGGCCATGAATCCTACGAGCAGTACTTC.

The chain recombines TRBV19 with TRBJ1-1; TRBD1 is a possible D gene (6 bases). This CDR3 region has 12 residues. Germline V gene sequence: CDR1 LNHDA, CDR2 SQIVND (reference sequence). Deletions cut 6 bases from V and 11 bases from J, with 16 bases between. This chain's CDR3 is CASRTKQGAAFF. The CDR3, as DNA: TGTGCCAGTAGGACCAAACAGGGAGCTGCTTTCTTT.

V is TRBV12-5 and J is TRBJ2-2; D not certain. Germline V gene data show CDR1 as LGHNT and CDR2 as FRNRAP. CDR3 length: 12 residues. Trimming left V 3 bases short and J 8 bases short, with 7 bases between. The CDR3 reads CASGFGPGELFF. The CDR3 DNA is TGTGCTAGTGGTTTCGGCCCAGGGGAGCTGTTTTTT.

The chain joins TRBV5-6 to TRBJ1-1; a possible D gene is TRBD1 (6 bases). With 5 bases removed from V and 0 bases from J, the gap between germline ends came to 8 bases. Germline-derived CDR1 and CDR2 are SGHDT and YYEEEE. The CDR3 consists of 13 residues. The CDR3 is CASRDSMNTEAFF. In DNA form, the CDR3 reads TGTGCCAGCAGGGACAGCATGAACACTGAAGCTTTCTTT. Full variable domain (outside the CDR3, taken from reference TRBV5-6 and TRBJ1-1): DAGVTQSPTHLIKTRGQQVTLRCSPKSGHDTVSWYQQALGQGPQFIFQYYEEEERQRGNFPDRFSGHQFPNYSSELNVNALLLGDSALYLCASRDSMNTEAFFGQGTRLTVV.

The V gene is TRBV28, the J gene TRBJ2-7; tentative D call: TRBD1 (5 bases). V was pared by 4 bases and J by 0 bases, with 16 bases between. Germline CDR1 is MDHEN and CDR2 is SYDVKM. This CDR3 comprises 16 residues. The CDR3 reads CASSSRAGRSSYEQYF. The DNA for the CDR3 is TGTGCCAGCAGTTCCAGGGCAGGCAGGAGCTCCTACGAGCAGTACTTC.

The V call is TRBV4-1, the J call TRBJ2-6; D might be TRBD1 (7 bases). V lost 4 bases and J 0 bases, leaving 19 bases between the germline ends. The CDR3 is 19 amino acids. Germline values: CDR1 MGHRA, CDR2 YSYEKL. The CDR3 region has the DNA TGCGCCAGCAGCCGAGCCCGAGGCAGGGGGGACTCTGGGGCCAACGTCCTGACTTTC. This encodes CASSRARGRGDSGANVLTF.

This rearrangement joins TRBV19 to TRBJ2-7; 11 positions match TRBD1. V lost 5 bases and J lost 5; bases outside the gene matches: 8. The CDR3 has 15 residues. Germline V gives CDR1 LNHDA, CDR2 SQIVND (reference sequence). DNA for the CDR3: TGTGCCAGTAGTTGGACAGGGGGCGGATGGAACGAGCAGTACTTC. Translated: CASSWTGGGWNEQYF.

This chain uses TRBV13 with TRBJ2-7; 11 nucleotides align to TRBD2. The CDR3 runs to 17 residues. With V trimmed by 5 bases and J by 0 bases, 9 bases remained unmatched. Germline CDR1 reads PRHDT; CDR2 reads FYEKMQ (reference sequence). CDR3: CASSHSTSGGLSYEQYF. The CDR3 DNA follows: TGTGCCAGCAGCCACTCCACTAGCGGGGGCCTCTCCTACGAGCAGTACTTC.

The chain employs TRBV4-2 and TRBJ2-7; 11 bases align to TRBD1. CDR1 LGHNA and CDR2 YNFKEQ come from the germline V gene. The junction had 8 bases not matched to a gene; V was cut back by 2 bases and J by 2 bases. The CDR3 has 17 residues. CDR3 in amino acids: CASSQLGSGQGAYEQYF. In DNA form, the CDR3 reads TGTGCCAGCAGCCAACTCGGGTCGGGACAGGGGGCCTACGAGCAGTACTTC.

This chain links TRBV5-4 with TRBJ2-7; 8 bases align to TRBD1. J was trimmed by 2 bases and V by 7 bases; bases with no gene match: 5. The CDR3 contains 13 residues. The germline gives CDR1 SGHNT, CDR2 YYREEE (reference sequence). DNA of the CDR3: TGTGCCAGCTCCCCAGGGGGCACCTACGAGCAGTACTTC. It encodes CASSPGGTYEQYF.

This clone was counted once. J is TRBJ2-1 and V is TRBV4-2, with a possible D match to TRBD2 (5 bases). V was clipped by 4 bases and J by 14 bases, with 21 bases between them. In germline, CDR1 is LGHNA, CDR2 YNFKEQ. The CDR3 runs to 14 residues. The CDR3 DNA sequence: TGTGCCAGCAGCCCCGGCGGGCCGCCCATGAGCAAGTTCTTC. Protein product: CASSPGGPPMSKFF.

This chain uses TRBV21-1 with TRBJ1-5. TRBV21-1 represents a pseudogene. This CDR3 is built from 15 residues. CDR3 region: CASSTRGYSNQPQHF. Written as DNA, the CDR3 is TGTGCCAGCAGCACTCGGGGATATAGCAATCAGCCCCAGCATTTT.

This clone showed up just once. This chain's CDR3 is CASSYGTSLNEQFF. CDR3 nucleotide sequence: TGTGCCAGCAGTTACGGGACTAGCCTCAATGAGCAGTTCTTC. J is TRBJ2-1 and V is TRBV6-5; TRBD2 matches at 9 bases. The CDR3 length is 14 residues. Looked up from germline, CDR1 is MNHEY and CDR2 is SVGAGI. Trimming cost V 2 bases and J 6 bases; bases outside gene matches: 2.

This clone is medium-sized (0.01 to 0.1%) by share. The V call is TRBV30, the J call TRBJ2-7, with D tentatively TRBD1 (5 bases). The CDR3 runs 11 residues. Germline CDR1 reads GTSNPN; CDR2 reads SVGIG (reference sequence). The V gene lost 5 bases and the J gene lost 3 bases, with 8 bases spanning the gap. This chain's CDR3 is CAWGDSYEQYF. CDR3 sequence (DNA): TGTGCCTGGGGCGACAGCTACGAGCAGTACTTC. Full variable domain (missing parts from reference TRBV30 and TRBJ2-7): SQTIHQWPATLVQPVGSPLSLECTVEGTSNPNLYWYRQAAGRGLQLLFYSVGIGQISSEVPQNLSASRPQDRQFILSSKKLLLSDSGFYLCAWGDSYEQYFGPGTRLTVT.